Presented here are 27 T cell receptor beta chains from one specimen sequenced in a study of cytomegalovirus exposure and HLA in healthy donors. Use of 60 Vbeta and 13 Jbeta primers characterized the PCR. TCRdb's copy holds only in-frame clones and misses some; the assay was immunoSEQ multiplex PCR. The sample holds about 170,000 clones; 75% to 85% are singletons and the top ten take approximately 2%. The sequencing sample was made of PBMCs. The receptors here all came from a woman between 18 and 29 years old in good health and CMV-seronegative.

V and J are TRBV11-1 and TRBJ2-7; tentative D call: TRBD2 (6 bases). V lost 3 bases, J lost 0 bases, and 9 bases lay in between. Germline V gene data show CDR1 as SGHAT and CDR2 as FQDESV (reference sequence). This CDR3 is 14 amino acids long. The CDR3 sequence is CASSFGGDSYEQYF. CDR3 in DNA: TGTGCCAGCAGCTTCGGCGGGGACTCCTACGAGCAGTACTTC. Full variable domain (outside the CDR3, taken from reference TRBV11-1 and TRBJ2-7): EAEVAQSPRYKITEKSQAVAFWCDPISGHATLYWYRQILGQGPELLVQFQDESVVDDSQLPKDRFSAERLKGVDSTLKIQPAELGDSAMYLCASSFGGDSYEQYFGPGTRLTVT.

The V and J genes are TRBV30 and TRBJ2-2, with 13 bases lining up with TRBD2. Germline CDR1 is GTSNPN and CDR2 is SVGIG (reference sequence). The CDR3 length is 15 residues. V shed 5 bases, J shed 4 bases, and the junction held 4 bases outside the gene matches. The CDR3 sequence is CAWRRLAGGTGELFF. The CDR3 DNA reads as TGTGCCTGGCGCCGACTAGCGGGAGGCACCGGGGAGCTGTTTTTT. Using reference TRBV30 and TRBJ2-2 for the parts outside the CDR3, the full variable domain is SQTIHQWPATLVQPVGSPLSLECTVEGTSNPNLYWYRQAAGRGLQLLFYSVGIGQISSEVPQNLSASRPQDRQFILSSKKLLLSDSGFYLCAWRRLAGGTGELFFGEGSRLTVL.

The chain has TRBV5-6 and TRBJ2-6; D may be TRBD2 (6 bases). The CDR3 spans 19 residues. The germline gives CDR1 SGHDT, CDR2 YYEEEE. The V and J ends lost 0 bases and 6 bases respectively, with 22 bases between them. The chain's CDR3 is CASSLVGGVGDFTANVLTF. In nucleotides, the CDR3 is TGTGCCAGCAGCTTGGTAGGCGGAGTGGGGGACTTTACGGCCAACGTCCTGACTTTC.

The rearrangement uses TRBV18 and TRBJ1-3; TRBD1 aligns across 9 bases. V was pared by 3 bases and J by 2 bases, with 11 bases of the junction left unmatched. Germline assignment: CDR1 KGHSH and CDR2 LQKENI. The CDR3 extends over 18 amino acids. The CDR3 sequence: CASSPQVIQGATGNTIYF. The CDR3 DNA follows: TGTGCCAGCTCACCCCAAGTAATACAGGGGGCAACTGGAAACACCATATATTTT.

The V call is TRBV28, the J call TRBJ2-1, with 9 nucleotides matching TRBD2. From germline, CDR1 is MDHEN and CDR2 SYDVKM. V lost 4 bases to trimming and J lost 4 bases; unmatched junction nucleotides: 8. There are 16 residues in the CDR3. CDR3 nucleotide sequence: TGTGCCAGCAGTTGGGGAAGAAGCGGGGGGTACAATGAGCAGTTCTTC. Translating it yields CASSWGRSGGYNEQFF.

In its sample, this clone was seen once. The chain recombines TRBV28 with TRBJ2-3; 10 bases are a match to TRBD1. The CDR3 spans 15 residues. The trim removed 8 bases at V and 3 bases at J, leaving 8 bases unmatched. CDR1 MDHEN and CDR2 SYDVKM come from the germline V gene. The CDR3 DNA reads as TGTGCCAGCGGTCGGGGGACAGGGGAGACAGATACGCAGTATTTT. Encoded protein: CASGRGTGETDTQYF. Using reference TRBV28 and TRBJ2-3 for the parts outside the CDR3, the full variable domain is DVKVTQSSRYLVKRTGEKVFLECVQDMDHENMFWYRQDPGLGLRLIYFSYDVKMKEKGDIPEGYSVSREKKERFSLILESASTNQTSMYLCASGRGTGETDTQYFGPGTRLTVL.

The sample holds a few counts of this clone. V is TRBV18 and J is TRBJ2-7; D gene unclear. Deletions cut 6 bases from V and 1 base from J, with 10 bases between. Germline lookup yields CDR1 KGHSH and CDR2 LQKENI. This CDR3 is 13 amino acids long. The CDR3 coding sequence is TGTGCCAGCTCGGTCCTAGATTCCTACGAGCAGTACTTC. This codes for CASSVLDSYEQYF.

This clone appeared a single time. V is TRBV7-2 and J is TRBJ2-1, with TRBD1 identical over 8 bases. This CDR3 has 15 amino acids. Germline V gene sequence: CDR1 SGHTA, CDR2 FQGNSA. J lost 6 bases, V lost 3 bases, and 7 bases had no gene match. The chain's CDR3 is CASSFRDRYSNEQFF. The CDR3 bases are TGTGCCAGCAGCTTCAGGGACAGGTATTCCAATGAGCAGTTCTTC.

The chain is built from TRBV5-6 and TRBJ1-3; 8 bases are a match to TRBD1. In germline, CDR1 is SGHDT, CDR2 YYEEEE. The V gene end was trimmed by 5 bases and the J gene end by 3 bases; junction bases not matched to a gene: 7. This CDR3 comprises 15 residues. CDR3 sequence: CASRQTGAGGNTIYF. The CDR3 coding sequence is TGTGCCAGCAGGCAGACAGGGGCTGGTGGAAACACCATATATTTT.

The chain combines TRBV5-6 with TRBJ2-1; a weak D match, TRBD2 (6 bases). Germline CDR1 SGHDT, CDR2 YYEEEE. The CDR3 runs 13 residues. V lost 4 bases, J lost 10 bases, and 15 bases lay in between. The CDR3 sequence: CASSPRAGREQFF. The CDR3 nucleotides read TGTGCCAGCAGCCCCCGAGCGGGTAGGGAGCAGTTCTTC.

CDR3: CASSGVGVLNTGELFF. The CDR3 DNA reads as TGTGCCAGCAGTGGGGTCGGGGTCCTGAACACCGGGGAGCTGTTTTTT. J is TRBJ2-2 and V is TRBV11-1; tentatively, D is TRBD2 (5 bases). CDR3 length equals 16 residues. The V gene lost 6 bases and the J gene lost 1 base, with 15 bases spanning the gap. Germline V lookup: CDR1 SGHAT, CDR2 FQDESV (reference sequence).

There are a few counts of this clone. This rearrangement joins TRBV7-2 to TRBJ2-1, with 9 bases identical to TRBD1. Germline values: CDR1 SGHTA, CDR2 FQGNSA. The V gene end was trimmed by 0 bases and the J gene end by 8 bases; junction bases not matched to a gene: 11. CDR3 length: 17 residues. CDR3 protein: CASSLALGGQGSHEQFF. The CDR3 coding sequence is TGTGCCAGCAGCTTAGCGCTAGGGGGACAGGGCTCCCATGAGCAGTTCTTC.

The genes are TRBV29-1 and TRBJ2-4; D is unclear. CDR1 and CDR2 from the germline V gene are SQVTM and ANQGSEA. The length of the CDR3 is 10 residues. The V gene lost 4 bases and the J gene lost 8 bases, with 6 bases spanning the gap. The CDR3 sequence: CSVAQDIQYF. CDR3 coding DNA: TGCAGCGTTGCGCAGGACATTCAGTACTTC.

V usage is TRBV6-1 and J usage is TRBJ2-7; D gene ambiguous. The germline V and J ends were trimmed by 1 base and 2 bases, with 12 bases remaining between them. CDR1 MNHNS and CDR2 SASEGT come from the germline V gene. CDR3 length: 15 residues. The CDR3 nucleotides read TGTGCCAGCAGTGAAGTTCCCCTCGACACCTACGAGCAGTACTTC. Translating gives CASSEVPLDTYEQYF.

The rearrangement joins TRBV19 to TRBJ2-7; TRBD1 agrees at 8 bases. J was trimmed by 2 bases and V by 7 bases; bases with no gene match: 4. The germline CDR1 and CDR2 sequences are LNHDA and SQIVND (reference sequence). There are 13 residues in the CDR3. The CDR3 nucleotides read TGTGCCAGTAAAGGGACAGGCGCCTACGAGCAGTACTTC. It is translated as CASKGTGAYEQYF.

The gene calls are TRBV6-1 and TRBJ1-1, with 7 bases matching TRBD1. The length of the CDR3 is 14 residues. Trimming at V came to 3 bases and at J to 2 bases, leaving 3 bases not matched to a gene. From germline, CDR1 is MNHNS and CDR2 SASEGT. CDR3 coding DNA: TGTGCCAGCAGTGAGTGGGACAGAAACACTGAAGCTTTCTTT. It specifies CASSEWDRNTEAFF.

This chain connects TRBV7-8 to TRBJ2-5; 11 positions agree with TRBD1. Trimming removed 5 bases from V and 4 bases from J; junction bases left unmatched: 12. The CDR3 sequence is 17 residues long. Germline V gene data show CDR1 as SGHVS and CDR2 as FQNEAQ. The CDR3 DNA follows: TGTGCCAGCAGCCGACAGAGAAGGACAGGGGGCCGAGAGACCCAGTACTTC. It is translated as CASSRQRRTGGRETQYF.

The chain joins TRBV28 to TRBJ2-5; 7 nucleotides agree with TRBD2. The CDR3 contains 14 residues. V trimming: 5 bases; J trimming: 2 bases; junction bases outside the gene matches: 5. Germline V gene data show CDR1 as MDHEN and CDR2 as SYDVKM. CDR3 sequence (DNA): TGTGCCAGCAGTGTAACTAGCGCTCAAGAGACCCAGTACTTC. It codes for CASSVTSAQETQYF.

The V gene is TRBV6-5, the J gene TRBJ1-5; 8 bases are a match to TRBD1. Germline lookup yields CDR1 MNHEY and CDR2 SVGAGI. The CDR3 sequence is 15 residues long. V shed 5 bases and J 3 bases; nucleotides not matched to a gene: 6. CDR3 region: CASSTGTGSNQPQHF. The CDR3, as DNA: TGTGCCAGCAGTACCGGGACAGGTTCCAATCAGCCCCAGCATTTT.

The chain combines TRBV27 with TRBJ1-2, with a tentative D call TRBD1 (5 bases). CDR1 and CDR2 from the germline V gene are MNHEY and SMNVEV (reference sequence). Trimming cost V 3 bases and J 6 bases, with 14 bases left between them. This CDR3 is 14 amino acids long. The CDR3 is CASSFGGYRNGYTF. The DNA for the CDR3 is TGTGCCAGCAGTTTTGGGGGGTACCGGAATGGCTACACCTTC.

This chain links TRBV13 with TRBJ2-4; tentative D call: TRBD2 (7 bases). The V gene lost 2 bases and the J gene lost 7 bases, with 24 bases spanning the gap. Germline lookup yields CDR1 PRHDT and CDR2 FYEKMQ (reference sequence). The length of the CDR3 is 18 residues. The CDR3 loop is CASSLIGGSGTLGNIQYF. The CDR3 nucleotides read TGTGCCAGCAGCTTAATTGGCGGGAGTGGGACACTCGGGAACATTCAGTACTTC.

This clone has more than one count but fewer than ten. The gene calls are TRBV11-3 and TRBJ2-1; 9 nucleotides match TRBD1. CDR1 and CDR2 (germline): SGHNT, YENEEA. The J segment lost 8 bases and the V segment lost 1 base, leaving 9 bases of the junction unmatched. CDR3 size: 16 residues. The CDR3 region is CASSLAPGQGVYEQFF. The CDR3 coding sequence is TGTGCCAGCAGCTTAGCCCCGGGACAGGGCGTCTATGAGCAGTTCTTC.

The gene calls are TRBV5-1 and TRBJ2-7; D unresolved. Between the trimmed V and J ends, which lost 0 bases and 0 bases, there was a span of 13 bases. Germline V gene data show CDR1 as SGHRS and CDR2 as YFSETQ. The CDR3 contains 16 residues. The chain's CDR3 is CASSLDGVPSSYEQYF. The DNA of the CDR3 is TGCGCCAGCAGCTTGGATGGTGTGCCCAGCTCCTACGAGCAGTACTTC.

This clone was seen only once. The chain has TRBV10-3 and TRBJ2-1; 9 bases are shared with TRBD2. Per germline, CDR1 ENHRY and CDR2 SYGVKD. The CDR3 sequence is 14 residues long. After removal of 2 bases from V and 8 bases from J, the junction contained 4 bases not matched to a gene. CDR3 residues: CAISEVAGAHEQFF. The CDR3 DNA sequence: TGTGCCATCAGTGAGGTAGCGGGAGCTCATGAGCAGTTCTTC.

The chain employs TRBV19 and TRBJ1-5; 9 bases are shared with TRBD1. The CDR3 is 18 residues long. Looked up from germline, CDR1 is LNHDA and CDR2 is SQIVND (reference sequence). V lost 7 bases to trimming and J lost 1 base; unmatched junction nucleotides: 14. The CDR3 protein is CASTAGQGTPWSNQPQHF. CDR3 nucleotides: TGTGCCAGTACTGCCGGACAGGGGACCCCTTGGAGCAATCAGCCCCAGCATTTT.

This chain joins TRBV5-1 and TRBJ1-4, with D maybe TRBD1 (5 bases). Germline values: CDR1 SGHRS, CDR2 YFSETQ. The CDR3 consists of 15 residues. Deletions cut 5 bases from V and 5 bases from J, with 16 bases between. The CDR3: CASRTQAGPNEKLFF. The CDR3, as DNA: TGCGCCAGCAGGACCCAGGCGGGACCGAATGAAAAACTGTTTTTT.

The rearrangement links TRBV9 to TRBJ1-1; 8 nucleotides align to TRBD1. The germline gives CDR1 SGDLS, CDR2 YYNGEE. J lost 1 base, V lost 0 bases, and 2 bases had no gene match. The CDR3 sequence is 15 residues long. CDR3 protein: CASSVATGANTEAFF. Here the CDR3 DNA reads TGTGCCAGCAGCGTAGCGACAGGGGCGAACACTGAAGCTTTCTTT.